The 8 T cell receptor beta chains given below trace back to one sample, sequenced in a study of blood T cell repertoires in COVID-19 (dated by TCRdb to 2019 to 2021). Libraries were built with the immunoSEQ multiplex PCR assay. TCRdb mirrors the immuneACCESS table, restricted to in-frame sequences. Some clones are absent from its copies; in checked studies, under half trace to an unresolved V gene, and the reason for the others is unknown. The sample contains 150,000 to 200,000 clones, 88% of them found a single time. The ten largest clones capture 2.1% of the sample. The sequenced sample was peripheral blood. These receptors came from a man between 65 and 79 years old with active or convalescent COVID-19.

The CDR3 reads CASSLGLFGEQYF. CDR3 nucleotides: TGTGCCAGCAGCTTAGGTCTGTTCGGCGAGCAGTACTTC. This rearrangement joins TRBV7-8 to TRBJ2-7; D is undetermined. V was cut by 1 base and J by 6 bases, with 10 bases left in between. CDR3 size: 13 residues. From germline, CDR1 is SGHVS and CDR2 FQNEAQ.

The CDR3 DNA reads TGTGCCAGCAGTTTCGGGACAGGGGTTAACACCGGGGAGCTGTTTTTT. Its translation: CASSFGTGVNTGELFF. The rearrangement uses TRBV27 and TRBJ2-2; 10 bases are a match to TRBD1. J lost 2 bases, V lost 3 bases, and 3 bases had no gene match. CDR1 is MNHEY and CDR2 is SMNVEV in the germline V gene (reference sequence). The CDR3 is 16 amino acids.

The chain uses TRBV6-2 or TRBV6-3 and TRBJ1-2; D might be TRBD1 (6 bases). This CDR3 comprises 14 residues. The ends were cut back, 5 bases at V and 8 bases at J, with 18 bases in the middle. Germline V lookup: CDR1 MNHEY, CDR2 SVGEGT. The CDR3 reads CASSHQGTRRGYTF. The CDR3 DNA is TGTGCCAGCAGTCACCAGGGGACGAGGCGAGGCTACACCTTC.

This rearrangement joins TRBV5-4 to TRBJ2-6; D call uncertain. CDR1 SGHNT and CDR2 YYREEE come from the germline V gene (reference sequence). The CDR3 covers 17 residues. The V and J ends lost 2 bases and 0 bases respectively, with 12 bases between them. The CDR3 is CASSLSRASSGANVLTF. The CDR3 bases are TGTGCCAGCAGCTTAAGTAGAGCGTCCTCTGGGGCCAACGTCCTGACTTTC.

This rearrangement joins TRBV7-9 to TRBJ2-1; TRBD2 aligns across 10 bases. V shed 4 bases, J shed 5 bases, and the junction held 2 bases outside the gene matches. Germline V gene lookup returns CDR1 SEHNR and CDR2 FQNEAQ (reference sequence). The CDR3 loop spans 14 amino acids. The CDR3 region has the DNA TGTGCCAGCAGCTCTAGCGGGGGCCACAATGAGCAGTTCTTC. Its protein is CASSSSGGHNEQFF.

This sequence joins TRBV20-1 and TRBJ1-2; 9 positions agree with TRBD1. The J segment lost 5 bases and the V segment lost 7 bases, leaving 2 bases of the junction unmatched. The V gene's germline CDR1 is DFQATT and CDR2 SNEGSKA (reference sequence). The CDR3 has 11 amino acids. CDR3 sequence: CSGQGVYGYTF. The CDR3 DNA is TGCAGTGGACAGGGGGTTTATGGCTACACCTTC.

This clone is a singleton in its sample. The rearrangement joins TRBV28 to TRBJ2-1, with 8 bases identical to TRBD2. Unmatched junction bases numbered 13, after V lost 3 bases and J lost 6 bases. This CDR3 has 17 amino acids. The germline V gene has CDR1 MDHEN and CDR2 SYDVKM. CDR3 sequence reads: CASSLEAGARTTNEQFF. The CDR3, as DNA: TGTGCCAGCAGTTTGGAAGCGGGAGCCCGCACCACCAATGAGCAGTTCTTC. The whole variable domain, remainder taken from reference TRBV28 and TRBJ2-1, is DVKVTQSSRYLVKRTGEKVFLECVQDMDHENMFWYRQDPGLGLRLIYFSYDVKMKEKGDIPEGYSVSREKKERFSLILESASTNQTSMYLCASSLEAGARTTNEQFFGPGTRLTVL.

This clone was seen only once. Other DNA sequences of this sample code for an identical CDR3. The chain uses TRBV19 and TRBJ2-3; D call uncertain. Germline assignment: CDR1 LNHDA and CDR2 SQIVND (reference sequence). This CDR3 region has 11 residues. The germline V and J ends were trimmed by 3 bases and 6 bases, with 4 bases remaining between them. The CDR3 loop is CASSISDTQYF. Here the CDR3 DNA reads TGTGCCAGTAGTATCAGTGATACGCAGTATTTT.